This T cell receptor (beta chain) came from a study of lymphopenia after photon versus proton radiotherapy. The study's findings and limits: Relative stability marked proton patients; photon patients lost diversity and naive cells. In patients who died, overall survival fell as post-nadir TCR diversity dropped more.

As regards this clone: Its antigen is unknown.

The V end was cut by 0 bases, the J end by 11 bases, with 5 bases between. The CDR3 has 11 residues. Germline assignment: CDR1 MRHNA and CDR2 SNTAGT. Generated by immunoSEQ multiplex PCR, the TCRdb table keeps only in-frame clones and is missing some. The sample lists approximately 170,000 clones; more than 85% were seen once. The rearrangement uses TRBV6-4 and TRBJ2-1, with no clear D. Sequenced here: peripheral blood, sampled from a patient treated with photon-based radiotherapy. The source is a man aged 45 to 65 with gastric cancer. CDR3 coding DNA: TGTGCCAGCAGTGACTCCCTTAAGCAGTTCTTC. Its translation: CASSDSLKQFF.